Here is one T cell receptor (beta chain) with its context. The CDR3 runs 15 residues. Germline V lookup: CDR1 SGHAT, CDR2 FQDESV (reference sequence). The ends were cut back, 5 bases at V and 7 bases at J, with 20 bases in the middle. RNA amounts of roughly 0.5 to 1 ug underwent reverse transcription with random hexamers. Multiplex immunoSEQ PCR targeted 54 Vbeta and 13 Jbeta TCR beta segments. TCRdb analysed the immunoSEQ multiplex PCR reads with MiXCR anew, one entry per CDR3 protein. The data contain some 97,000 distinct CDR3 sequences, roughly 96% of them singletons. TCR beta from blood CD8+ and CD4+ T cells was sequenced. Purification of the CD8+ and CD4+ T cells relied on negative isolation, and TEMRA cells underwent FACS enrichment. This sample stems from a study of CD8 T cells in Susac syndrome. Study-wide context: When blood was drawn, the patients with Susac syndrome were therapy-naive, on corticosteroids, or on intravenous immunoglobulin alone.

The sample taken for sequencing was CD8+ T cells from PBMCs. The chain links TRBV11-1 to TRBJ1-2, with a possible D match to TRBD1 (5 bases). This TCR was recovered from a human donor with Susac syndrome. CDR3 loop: CASSHHGDLGLGYTF. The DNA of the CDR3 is TGTGCCAGCAGCCACCACGGGGACCTAGGGCTTGGCTACACCTTC.